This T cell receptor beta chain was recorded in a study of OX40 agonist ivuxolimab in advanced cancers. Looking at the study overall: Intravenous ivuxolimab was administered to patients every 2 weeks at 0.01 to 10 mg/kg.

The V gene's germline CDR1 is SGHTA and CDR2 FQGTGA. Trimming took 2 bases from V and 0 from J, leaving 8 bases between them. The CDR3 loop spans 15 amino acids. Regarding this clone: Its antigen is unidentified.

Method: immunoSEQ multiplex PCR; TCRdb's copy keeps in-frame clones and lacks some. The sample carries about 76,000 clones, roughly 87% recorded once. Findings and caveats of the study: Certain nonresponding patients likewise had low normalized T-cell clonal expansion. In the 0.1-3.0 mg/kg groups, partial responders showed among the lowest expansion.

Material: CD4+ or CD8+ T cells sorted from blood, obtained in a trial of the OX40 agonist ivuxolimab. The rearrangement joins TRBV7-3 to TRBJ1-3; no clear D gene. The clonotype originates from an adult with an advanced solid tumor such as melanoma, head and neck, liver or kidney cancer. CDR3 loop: CASSLDGFSGNTIYF. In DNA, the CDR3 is TGTGCCAGCAGCTTAGACGGTTTCTCTGGAAACACCATATATTTT.